Following are 26 T cell receptor beta chains from one sample sequenced in a study of shared clonotypes between healthy human individuals. Clones were read by immunoSEQ multiplex PCR, and TCRdb kept only the in-frame ones, dropping some. In the table there are about a million clones, around three quarters of which are singletons. Sequenced: memory CD4+ T cells from PBMCs. Subset of the sample: CD45RA-negative fraction. The receptors come from a man between 18 and 35 years old in good health. Some clones in this sample may be carry-over from other donors' samples.

The chain recombines TRBV5-5 with TRBJ1-2; perhaps TRBD1 as D (6 bases). Deletions cut 2 bases from V and 3 bases from J, with 20 bases between. Per the germline V gene, CDR1 is SGHKS and CDR2 is YYEKEE (reference sequence). There are 17 residues in the CDR3. The CDR3 region has the DNA TGTGCCAGCAGCTTCGATTCGGGGACATCCGCCTACTATGGCTACACCTTC. This gives the protein CASSFDSGTSAYYGYTF.

This clone showed up just once. The DNA of the CDR3 is TGTGCCAGCAGCTTATCTAGGGACTTCCCTTACAATGAGCAGTTCTTC. Translated, it gives CASSLSRDFPYNEQFF. V and J are TRBV11-2 and TRBJ2-1; D possibly corresponds to TRBD2 (6 bases). V lost 2 bases and J 4 bases, leaving 15 bases between the germline ends. There are 16 residues in the CDR3. The V gene's germline CDR1 is SGHAT and CDR2 FQNNGV.

This chain uses TRBV6-1 with TRBJ1-5; TRBD1 aligns across 10 bases. The CDR3 has 15 amino acids. Germline-derived CDR1 and CDR2 are MNHNS and SASEGT. V trimming: 5 bases; J trimming: 6 bases; junction bases outside the gene matches: 7. The DNA of the CDR3 is TGTGCCAGCAGTCCGGGACAGGGGATTCGTCAGCCCCAGCATTTT. As protein: CASSPGQGIRQPQHF.

The chain is built from TRBV14 and TRBJ1-1, with TRBD1 identical over 8 bases. The CDR3 spans 17 residues. Germline values: CDR1 SGHDN, CDR2 FVKESK. With V trimmed by 4 bases and J by 0 bases, 10 bases remained unmatched. In nucleotides, the CDR3 is TGTGCCAGCAGCCGATTAGGACAGGGAGCCATGAACACTGAAGCTTTCTTT. Encoded protein: CASSRLGQGAMNTEAFF.

A few counts support this clone. The DNA for the CDR3 is TGTGCCAGTAGCAACGGACAGGGAGGCACTGAAGCTTTCTTT. It is translated as CASSNGQGGTEAFF. V is TRBV19 and J is TRBJ1-1; 8 bases map to TRBD1. The CDR3 is made up of 14 amino acids. Germline lookup yields CDR1 LNHDA and CDR2 SQIVND (reference sequence). V shed 6 bases and J 4 bases; nucleotides not matched to a gene: 7.

V gene TRBV10-3 combines with J gene TRBJ1-1, with D possibly being TRBD1 (6 bases). CDR1 and CDR2 (germline): ENHRY, SYGVKD. Between the trimmed V and J ends, which lost 0 bases and 5 bases, there was a span of 10 bases. This CDR3 has 14 amino acids. CDR3 nucleotide sequence: TGTGCCATCAGTGAGTCAGGGGGTGAGACTGAAGCTTTCTTT. This encodes CAISESGGETEAFF.

This clone was observed once. This rearrangement joins TRBV27 to TRBJ2-7; D is ambiguous. CDR1 is MNHEY, CDR2 SMNVEV, per germline (reference sequence). This CDR3 has 16 residues. The V end lost 0 bases, the J end lost 6 bases, and 18 bases lay between the germline ends. The CDR3: CASSLSSGTTPLEQYF. The CDR3 nucleotides are TGTGCCAGCAGTTTATCGTCCGGAACCACCCCCCTCGAGCAGTACTTC.

This chain links TRBV13 with TRBJ2-1; 12 bases agree with TRBD1. V lost 5 bases and J lost 6; bases outside the gene matches: 14. Germline V lookup: CDR1 PRHDT, CDR2 FYEKMQ (reference sequence). The CDR3 spans 18 residues. For the CDR3, the DNA is TGTGCCAGCAGCCTCCTTGGGGGGGACAGGGGGCTCAGCAATGAGCAGTTCTTC. Translation: CASSLLGGDRGLSNEQFF.

This chain links TRBV13 with TRBJ2-4, with a possible D match to TRBD1 (7 bases). Germline loops: CDR1 PRHDT, CDR2 FYEKMQ (reference sequence). This CDR3 contains 20 residues. Trimming took 5 bases from V and 0 from J, leaving 26 bases between them. CDR3 region: CASSPVTGRIFGLAKNIQYF. CDR3 nucleotides: TGTGCCAGCAGCCCCGTGACAGGGAGGATTTTTGGTTTAGCCAAAAACATTCAGTACTTC.

The chain carries TRBV11-2 and TRBJ1-2; a possible D gene is TRBD1 (5 bases). In germline, CDR1 is SGHAT, CDR2 FQNNGV. The CDR3 extends over 15 amino acids. V shed 1 base and J shed 3 bases, with 12 bases lying between them. CDR3 region: CASSLGAGPYYGYTF. Here the CDR3 DNA reads TGTGCCAGCAGCTTAGGGGCAGGGCCGTACTATGGCTACACCTTC.

Here the CDR3 DNA reads TGTGCCAGCAGTTTAGGGGGCGGGAACCCTTACGAGCAGTACTTC. Translating gives CASSLGGGNPYEQYF. The chain has TRBV28 and TRBJ2-7; the D gene could be TRBD1 or TRBD2 (6 bases each). V shed 2 bases and J shed 4 bases, with 15 bases lying between them. Germline CDR1 MDHEN, CDR2 SYDVKM. There are 15 residues in the CDR3.

The CDR3 DNA reads as TGTGCCAGTAGTATGGTGGGGGGACTAGCGGGCGAACACCAATACCAAGAGACCCAGTACTTC. Translation gives CASSMVGGLAGEHQYQETQYF. This sequence joins TRBV19 and TRBJ2-5, with 12 bases identical to TRBD2. V was pared by 3 bases and J by 0 bases, with 17 bases of the junction left unmatched. The CDR3 sequence is 21 residues long. CDR1 and CDR2 from the germline V gene are LNHDA and SQIVND (reference sequence).

This clone was seen just once. The chain combines TRBV5-4 with TRBJ2-7; no clear D. The CDR3 has 15 amino acids. Looked up from germline, CDR1 is SGHNT and CDR2 is YYREEE (reference sequence). Trimming took off 0 bases at V and 0 bases at J, with 10 bases between the two ends. CDR3 region: CASSLGAVSSYEQYF. For the CDR3, the DNA is TGTGCCAGCAGCTTGGGGGCAGTAAGCTCCTACGAGCAGTACTTC.

V is TRBV4-1 and J is TRBJ1-2; 8 positions agree with TRBD1. Germline values: CDR1 MGHRA, CDR2 YSYEKL. J gave up 6 bases and V 4 bases, and 13 bases lay outside the gene matches. This CDR3 is 16 amino acids long. CDR3 loop: CASSRGQGQSRDGYTF. For the CDR3, the DNA is TGCGCCAGCAGCCGCGGACAGGGCCAATCGAGGGATGGCTACACCTTC.

J is TRBJ1-1 and V is TRBV6-6, with 9 positions matching TRBD1. V was pared by 6 bases and J by 7 bases, with 6 bases of the junction left unmatched. The CDR3 loop spans 13 amino acids. The germline V gene has CDR1 MNHNY and CDR2 SVGAGI (reference sequence). The DNA of the CDR3 is TGTGCCAGCAGGAATACAGGGGGCGATGAAGCTTTCTTT. Protein product: CASRNTGGDEAFF.

The chain carries TRBV4-3 and TRBJ1-6, with D hard to call. The germline gives CDR1 LGHNA, CDR2 YSLEER. V dropped 2 bases and J dropped 8 bases, with 13 bases sitting between them. The CDR3 has 15 amino acids. The DNA of the CDR3 is TGCGCCAGCAGCCAATCATTTGACGGTGATTCACCCCTCCACTTT. Translating it yields CASSQSFDGDSPLHF.

The V and J genes are TRBV5-5 and TRBJ2-7, with 12 positions matching TRBD1. Trimming removed 1 base from V and 6 bases from J; junction bases left unmatched: 5. CDR1 SGHKS and CDR2 YYEKEE come from the germline V gene (reference sequence). The CDR3 is made up of 15 amino acids. In nucleotides, the CDR3 is TGTGCCAGCAGCTTGAGAGGGACAGGGGGCACCGAGCAGTACTTC. Translating it yields CASSLRGTGGTEQYF.

The rearrangement links TRBV9 to TRBJ2-7, with 10 positions matching TRBD1. CDR3 length: 14 residues. After removal of 1 base from V and 6 bases from J, the junction contained 4 bases not matched to a gene. Germline CDR1 is SGDLS and CDR2 is YYNGEE. The DNA of the CDR3 is TGTGCCAGCAGCGTAACCGGACAGGGGGGCGAGCAGTACTTC. This codes for CASSVTGQGGEQYF.

The chain joins TRBV5-1 to TRBJ1-3; 8 bases line up with TRBD1. CDR3 length equals 13 residues. The germline V gene encodes CDR1 SGHRS and CDR2 YFSETQ. The trim removed 7 bases at V and 2 bases at J, leaving 2 bases unmatched. The CDR3 DNA is TGCGCCAGCGGACAGGGCCCTGGAAACACCATATATTTT. Its translation is CASGQGPGNTIYF.

The rearrangement joins TRBV10-3 to TRBJ1-5; D gene ambiguous. The CDR3 runs to 14 residues. Germline V gives CDR1 ENHRY, CDR2 SYGVKD. Deletions cut 4 bases from V and 3 bases from J, with 10 bases between. The CDR3 DNA follows: TGTGCCATCAGTGCTGCCCCGAACAATCAGCCCCAGCATTTT. Protein sequence: CAISAAPNNQPQHF.

The J gene is TRBJ1-3, the V gene TRBV9; tentative D call: TRBD1 (6 bases). Germline V gene data show CDR1 as SGDLS and CDR2 as YYNGEE. CDR3 size: 17 residues. V lost 0 bases to trimming and J lost 0 bases, with 13 bases between them. CDR3 in DNA: TGTGCCAGCAGCGTAGGGAAGACAGGATCCTCTGGAAACACCATATATTTT. This encodes CASSVGKTGSSGNTIYF.

This clone showed up just once. The V call is TRBV27, the J call TRBJ2-7; TRBD1 agrees at 8 bases. The J segment lost 1 base and the V segment lost 6 bases, leaving 5 bases of the junction unmatched. CDR3 length equals 14 residues. Germline-derived CDR1 and CDR2 are MNHEY and SMNVEV (reference sequence). The CDR3 nucleotides are TGTGCCAGCAGACCGGGACAGGTTTCCTACGAGCAGTACTTC. Residues: CASRPGQVSYEQYF.

The chain links TRBV4-2 to TRBJ2-5; 8 nucleotides match TRBD2. This CDR3 has 16 amino acids. Germline V gene lookup returns CDR1 LGHNA and CDR2 YNFKEQ. J was trimmed by 4 bases and V by 4 bases; bases with no gene match: 11. CDR3 loop: CASSRTEREPRETQYF. CDR3 coding DNA: TGTGCCAGCAGCCGGACCGAGCGGGAGCCTCGAGAGACCCAGTACTTC.

The J gene is TRBJ2-3, the V gene TRBV15; 8 bases line up with TRBD1. Germline CDR1 LNHNV, CDR2 YYDKDF (reference sequence). The CDR3 is 17 residues long. The V and J ends lost 5 bases and 3 bases, in that order; junction bases with no gene match: 13. The CDR3 nucleotides read TGTGCCACCAGCGCGGTGATGGCAGGGGGCCGGACAGATACGCAGTATTTT. It specifies CATSAVMAGGRTDTQYF.

The chain has TRBV7-6 and TRBJ1-1; no reliable D call. Trimming took off 3 bases at V and 5 bases at J, with 10 bases between the two ends. The CDR3 extends over 13 amino acids. Germline CDR1 is SGHVS and CDR2 is FNYEAQ. The CDR3 DNA sequence: TGTGCCAGCAGCTTCCTAGAGGCGACTGAAGCTTTCTTT. It yields the protein CASSFLEATEAFF.

This clone was counted between two and nine times. V and J are TRBV5-1 and TRBJ2-3, with unresolved D. The CDR3 is 13 residues long. The ends were cut back, 0 bases at V and 11 bases at J, with 13 bases in the middle. The germline gives CDR1 SGHRS, CDR2 YFSETQ. CDR3 protein: CASSLAPVLEQYF. The CDR3 nucleotides are TGCGCCAGCAGCTTGGCCCCGGTCCTCGAGCAGTATTTT.